One and the same sample provided the 3 T cell receptor beta chains below, sequenced in a study of blood T cell repertoires in COVID-19. Method: immunoSEQ multiplex PCR; TCRdb's copy keeps in-frame clones and lacks some. The sample carries 200,000 to 300,000 clones, 83% recorded once. The sequencing sample was made of PBMCs or T cells enriched from blood (not recorded which). The receptors originated from a woman in her forties who had been exposed to COVID-19.

J is TRBJ1-3 and V is TRBV7-8; unclear D gene. Germline-derived CDR1 and CDR2 are SGHVS and FQNEAQ. CDR3 size: 12 residues. V lost 5 bases and J lost 5, with 7 bases in between. The CDR3 loop reads CASSVQRNTIYF. Written as DNA, the CDR3 is TGTGCCAGCAGCGTCCAAAGAAACACCATATATTTT.

The chain joins TRBV19 to TRBJ2-5; 9 nucleotides match TRBD1. Losses at the gene ends were 4 bases for V and 2 bases for J; bases not matched to a gene: 11. The CDR3 is 17 residues long. CDR1 and CDR2 (germline): LNHDA, SQIVND (reference sequence). The CDR3, as DNA: TGTGCCAGTAGTACCCTACCGGGACAGGGCGAGCAAGAGACCCAGTACTTC. It codes for CASSTLPGQGEQETQYF.

The chain recombines TRBV7-2 with TRBJ1-5, with D tentatively TRBD1 (6 bases). Trimming pared 5 bases from V and 6 bases from J, leaving 14 bases between. The CDR3 extends over 14 amino acids. Germline V gives CDR1 SGHTA, CDR2 FQGNSA. Here the CDR3 DNA reads TGTGCCAGCAGCGCTATAGGCAGGGGTCAGCCCCAGCATTTT. Amino acid sequence: CASSAIGRGQPQHF.